These 4 T cell receptor beta chains were all obtained from the same sample, sequenced in a study of blood T cell repertoires in COVID-19 (TCRdb year 2020). The receptor library was made with the immunoSEQ multiplex PCR assay. TCRdb took this table from immuneACCESS and kept in-frame rearrangements with V and J called. Such tables lack part of the clones; where checked against another copy, unresolved V genes explain under half of the gap, and the rest is unexplained. A total of about 150,000 clones appear in this sample, roughly 90% of them only once. The ten largest clones capture 6% to 8.5% of the sample. The sequenced sample consisted of PBMCs or T cells enriched from blood (not recorded which). Every receptor here comes from a woman aged 45-59 years who had recovered from COVID-19.

The sample holds one count of this clone. The chain has TRBV6-1 and TRBJ1-6, with TRBD1 as a possible D gene (5 bases). The CDR3 sequence is 15 residues long. Germline CDR1 MNHNS, CDR2 SASEGT. Trimming shortened V by 0 bases and J by 5 bases, and 8 bases separated the two germline ends. CDR3 DNA: TGTGCCAGCAGTGAAGCGGACACCAATAATTCACCCCTCCACTTT. Translation: CASSEADTNNSPLHF.

The rearrangement links TRBV6-2 or TRBV6-3 to TRBJ1-5; a weak D match, TRBD1 (5 bases). Trimming took 4 bases from V and 3 from J, leaving 19 bases between them. The V gene's germline CDR1 is MNHEY and CDR2 SVGEGT. There are 17 residues in the CDR3. CDR3 residues: CASSWFRETGYNQPQHF. CDR3 sequence (DNA): TGTGCCAGCAGTTGGTTCAGGGAAACCGGTTACAATCAGCCCCAGCATTTT.

CDR3 in amino acids: CASTFEGPTSGRANTGELFF. The DNA of the CDR3 is TGTGCCAGCACCTTTGAGGGACCAACTAGCGGGCGCGCAAACACCGGGGAGCTGTTTTTT. The V call is TRBV27, the J call TRBJ2-2; 9 positions agree with TRBD2. This CDR3 comprises 20 residues. Per germline, CDR1 MNHEY and CDR2 SMNVEV (reference sequence). The V and J ends lost 7 bases and 2 bases, in that order; junction bases with no gene match: 20.

The genes are TRBV6-2 or TRBV6-3 and TRBJ1-4; 8 bases are shared with TRBD1. The J segment lost 8 bases and the V segment lost 4 bases, leaving 6 bases of the junction unmatched. From germline, CDR1 is MNHEY and CDR2 SVGEGT. The CDR3 extends over 14 amino acids. The CDR3 loop is CASSSVDRDEKLFF. CDR3 nucleotide sequence: TGTGCCAGCAGTTCCGTGGACAGGGACGAAAAACTGTTTTTT.